This T cell receptor beta chain originates from a study of cytomegalovirus exposure and HLA in healthy donors. Overall study: Later analysis reported that the 120 validation repertoires shared the platform of the roughly 700 first-cohort repertoires.

This clone was seen just once. No antigen is known for it. Study observations and caveats: The classifier was said to identify cytomegalovirus status with high specificity and sensitivity. The finding came from a later analysis; first-cohort TCR clusters tended to co-occur in the roughly 110 validation repertoires.

Germline CDR1 MNHEY, CDR2 SVGAGI. With 2 bases removed from V and 9 bases from J, the gap between germline ends came to 11 bases. CDR3 length: 13 residues. Donors were drawn from the roughly 120-subject validation cohort, separate from the roughly 610-subject first cohort. Sequencing used immunoSEQ multiplex PCR; TCRdb keeps in-frame clones, though not all of them. Of some 68,000 clones listed, 85% to 95% are singletons. V and J are TRBV6-5 and TRBJ2-4; maybe TRBD1 (5 bases). Sequencing used PBMCs. This sequence originates from a young man in good health and CMV-seropositive. CDR3 loop: CASSYRERGIQYF. The DNA of the CDR3 is TGTGCCAGCAGTTACAGGGAAAGGGGCATTCAGTACTTC.